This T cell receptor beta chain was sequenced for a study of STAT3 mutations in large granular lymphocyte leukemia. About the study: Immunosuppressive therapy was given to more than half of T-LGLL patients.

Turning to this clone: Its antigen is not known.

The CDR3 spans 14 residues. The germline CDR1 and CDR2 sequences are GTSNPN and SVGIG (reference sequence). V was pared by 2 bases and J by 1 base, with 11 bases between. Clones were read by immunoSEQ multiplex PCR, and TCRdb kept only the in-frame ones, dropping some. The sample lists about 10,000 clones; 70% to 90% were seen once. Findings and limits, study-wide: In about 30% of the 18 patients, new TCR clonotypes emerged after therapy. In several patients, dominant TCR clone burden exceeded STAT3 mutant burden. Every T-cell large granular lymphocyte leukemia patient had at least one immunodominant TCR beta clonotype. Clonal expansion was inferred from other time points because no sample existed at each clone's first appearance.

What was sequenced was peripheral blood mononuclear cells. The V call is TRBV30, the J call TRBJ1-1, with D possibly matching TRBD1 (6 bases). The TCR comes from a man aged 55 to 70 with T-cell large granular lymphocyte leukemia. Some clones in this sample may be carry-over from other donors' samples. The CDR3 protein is CAWSIGGGNTEAFF. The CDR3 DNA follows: TGTGCCTGGAGTATAGGGGGGGGGAACACTGAAGCTTTCTTT.